This T cell receptor (beta chain) was profiled in a study of blood T cells in healthy people across ages. Details on this clonotype: Its antigen is unknown.

General study points: Observed TCR beta diversity per million T cells went down as age went up. This fall followed a roughly linear course with age.

There are 15 residues in the CDR3. CDR1 is LGHNA and CDR2 is YSLEER in the germline V gene. J was trimmed by 5 bases and V by 3 bases; bases with no gene match: 9. Next came a second PCR, run for about 7 to 12 cycles, which used a sample-barcoded 5' primer along with a J-beta primer mix. TCRdb used MiXCR to reprocess the 5' RACE reads, holding one entry per CDR3 protein. The sample yields around 990,000 distinct CDR3 sequences, approximately 38% seen once. Healthy Caucasian individuals from Russia aged about 6 to 100 served as donors. The receptor comes from a man younger than 35 in good health. Sequences were obtained from blood. The rearrangement links TRBV4-3 to TRBJ2-7; 8 nucleotides agree with TRBD1. DNA for the CDR3: TGCGCCAGCAGCCAGATATTGACAGGGGCTAACGAGCAGTACTTC. Residues: CASSQILTGANEQYF.